This T cell receptor beta chain is from a study of neurological immune-mediated disorders. Study-wide results and caveats: HTLV-1-associated myelopathy had the most TCR clonal expansion, whereas multiple sclerosis had the least (lower than in healthy controls).

This clonotype was recorded many times. What it binds is unknown. Synthesis of cDNA used 5'RACE (with 10-nucleotide random UMIs). The yield of each sequencing run was over 160 million TCR-beta sequences from 15-18 subjects. MiXCR was run by TCRdb on the 5' RACE reads, yielding one entry per CDR3 protein. The sample contains 50,000 or so distinct CDR3 sequences, more than 20% of which appear only once. The origin of this receptor is a woman between 65 and 79 years old in good health. The source material was PBMCs.

The CDR3 here is CASSQGQVNADTQYF. As DNA, the CDR3 is TGTGCCAGCAGTCAGGGACAGGTTAACGCAGATACGCAGTATTTT. The V and J genes are TRBV12-3 or TRBV12-4 and TRBJ2-3; 8 nucleotides agree with TRBD1. This CDR3 region has 15 residues. J was trimmed by 4 bases and V by 5 bases; bases with no gene match: 8.